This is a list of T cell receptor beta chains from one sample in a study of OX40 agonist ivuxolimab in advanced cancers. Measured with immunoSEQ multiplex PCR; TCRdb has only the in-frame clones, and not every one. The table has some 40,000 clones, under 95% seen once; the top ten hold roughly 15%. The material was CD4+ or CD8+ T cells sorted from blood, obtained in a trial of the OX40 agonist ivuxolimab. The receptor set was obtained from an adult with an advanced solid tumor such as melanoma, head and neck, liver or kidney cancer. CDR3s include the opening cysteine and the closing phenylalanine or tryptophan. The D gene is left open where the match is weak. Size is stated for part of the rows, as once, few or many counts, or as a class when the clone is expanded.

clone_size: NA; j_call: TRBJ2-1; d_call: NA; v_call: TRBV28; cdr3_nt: TGTGCCAGCAGTCCCGAGTGGGGGGCGGGAAATGAGCAGTTCTTC; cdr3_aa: CASSPEWGAGNEQFF
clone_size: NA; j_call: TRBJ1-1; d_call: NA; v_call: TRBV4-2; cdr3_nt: TGTGCCAGCAGCCCAGGGAACACTGAAGCTTTCTTT; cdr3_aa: CASSPGNTEAFF
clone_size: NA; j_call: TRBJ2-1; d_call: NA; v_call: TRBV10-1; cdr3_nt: TGCGCCAGCAGTGATTGGGAAGGCAATGAGCAGTTCTTC; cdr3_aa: CASSDWEGNEQFF
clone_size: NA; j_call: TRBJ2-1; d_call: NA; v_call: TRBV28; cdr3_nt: TGTGCCAGCAGTTTTTCTCTAGACCCGCTTGATGAGCAGTTCTTC; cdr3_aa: CASSFSLDPLDEQFF
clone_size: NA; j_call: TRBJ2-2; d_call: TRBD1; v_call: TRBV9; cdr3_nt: TGTGCCAGCAGCTTCTACAGGGGCGTCGGCGGGGAGCTGTTTTTT; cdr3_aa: CASSFYRGVGGELFF
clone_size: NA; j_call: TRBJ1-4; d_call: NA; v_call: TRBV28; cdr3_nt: TGTGCCAGCAGTCGTACTGACCGGGAGGAGGAAGAAAAACTGTTTTTT; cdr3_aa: CASSRTDREEEEKLFF
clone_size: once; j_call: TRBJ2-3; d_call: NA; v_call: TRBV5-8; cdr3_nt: TGTGCCAGCAGCTTGGACGGACAAGTCACAGATACGCAGTATTTT; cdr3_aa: CASSLDGQVTDTQYF
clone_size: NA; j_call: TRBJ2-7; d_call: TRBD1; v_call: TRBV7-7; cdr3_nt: TGTGCTAGCAGCTTAGCGACAGGGCCGACCTACGAGCAGTACTTC; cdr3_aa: CASSLATGPTYEQYF
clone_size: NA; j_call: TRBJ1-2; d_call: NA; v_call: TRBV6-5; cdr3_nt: TGTGCCAGCAGCACAGAGTATAACTATGGCTACACCTTC; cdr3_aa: CASSTEYNYGYTF
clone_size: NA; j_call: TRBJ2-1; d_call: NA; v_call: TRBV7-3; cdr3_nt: TGTGCCAGCAGCTTCCGGCCTAGCGCCATCAAAGGGCCCTACAATGAGCAGTTCTTC; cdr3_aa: CASSFRPSAIKGPYNEQFF
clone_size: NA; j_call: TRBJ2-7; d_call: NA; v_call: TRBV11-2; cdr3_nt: TGTGCCAGCAGCTTGGACGACAGAGAGCAGTACTTC; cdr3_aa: CASSLDDREQYF
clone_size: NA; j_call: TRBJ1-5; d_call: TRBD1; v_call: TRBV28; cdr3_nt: TGTGCCAGCAGATCGACAGGGGCCCAGCCCCAGCATTTT; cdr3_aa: CASRSTGAQPQHF
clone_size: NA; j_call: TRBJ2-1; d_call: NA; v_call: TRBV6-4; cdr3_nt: TGTGCCAGCAGTGACTCTGGGTCCCCATGGACGGATGAGCAGTTCTTC; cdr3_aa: CASSDSGSPWTDEQFF
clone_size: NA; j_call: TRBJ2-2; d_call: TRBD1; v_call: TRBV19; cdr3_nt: TGTGCCAGTAGTGTGACAGGGGGTAACACCGGGGAGCTGTTTTTT; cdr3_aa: CASSVTGGNTGELFF
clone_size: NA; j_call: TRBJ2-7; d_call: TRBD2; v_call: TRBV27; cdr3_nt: TGTGCCAGCAGTAGAGCGGGAGGCACCTACGAGCAGTACTTC; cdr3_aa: CASSRAGGTYEQYF
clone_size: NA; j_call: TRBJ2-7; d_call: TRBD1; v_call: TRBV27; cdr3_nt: TGTGCCAGCAGTTTCCAGACAGGGGATGAGCAGTACTTC; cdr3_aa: CASSFQTGDEQYF
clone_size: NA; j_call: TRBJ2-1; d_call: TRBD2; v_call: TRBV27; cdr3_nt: TGTGCCAGCACCCTCGGACTAGCGGGTTACAATGAGCAGTTCTTC; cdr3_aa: CASTLGLAGYNEQFF
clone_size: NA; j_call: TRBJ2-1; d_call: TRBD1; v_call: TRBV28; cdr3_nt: TGTGCCAGCAAACCCCGGACAGGCTCCTACAATGAGCAGTTCTTC; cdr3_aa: CASKPRTGSYNEQFF
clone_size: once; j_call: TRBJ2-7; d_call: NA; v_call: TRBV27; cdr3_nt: TGTGCCAGCAGTTTATCCGGTTGGACGGCTTACGAGCAGTACTTC; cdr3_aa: CASSLSGWTAYEQYF
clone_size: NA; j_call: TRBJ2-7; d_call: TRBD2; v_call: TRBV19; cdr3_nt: TGTGCCAGTAGTATAGCGGGACTAGCCTACGAGCAGTACTTC; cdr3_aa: CASSIAGLAYEQYF
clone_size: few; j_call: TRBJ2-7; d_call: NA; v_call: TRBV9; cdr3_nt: TGTGCCAGCAGCGACTCACAGGGCTACGAGCAGTACTTC; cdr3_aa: CASSDSQGYEQYF
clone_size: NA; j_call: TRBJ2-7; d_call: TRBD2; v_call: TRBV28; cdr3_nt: TGTGCCAGCAGCCGGACTTTGCGGGAGGTCTACGAGCAGTACTTC; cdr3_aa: CASSRTLREVYEQYF
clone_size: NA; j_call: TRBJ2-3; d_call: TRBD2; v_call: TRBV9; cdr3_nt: TGTGCCAGCAGCGTAGAGGCTCCCGTTAGCGGGAGCGGTGTGGATACGCAGTATTTT; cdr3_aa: CASSVEAPVSGSGVDTQYF
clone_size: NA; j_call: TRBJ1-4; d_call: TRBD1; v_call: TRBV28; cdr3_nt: TGTGCCAGCAGTTGGGACAGGCGTAATGAAAAACTGTTTTTT; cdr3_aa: CASSWDRRNEKLFF
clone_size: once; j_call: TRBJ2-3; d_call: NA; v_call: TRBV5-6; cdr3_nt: TGTGCCAGCAGCTTGTGGGGATCCGGCACAGATACGCAGTATTTT; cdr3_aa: CASSLWGSGTDTQYF
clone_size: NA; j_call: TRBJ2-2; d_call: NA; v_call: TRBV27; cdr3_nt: TGTGCCAGCAGTTTATCGAACACCGGGGAGCTGTTTTTT; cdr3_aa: CASSLSNTGELFF
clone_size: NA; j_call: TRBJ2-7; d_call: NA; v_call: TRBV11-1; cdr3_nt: TGTGCCAGCAGCCGGGACAACTCCTACGAGCAGTACTTC; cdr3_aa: CASSRDNSYEQYF
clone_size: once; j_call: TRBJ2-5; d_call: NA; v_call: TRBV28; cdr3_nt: TGTGCCAGCAGTTTTTTCGGGGACCCCCAGGAGACCCAGTACTTC; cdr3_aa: CASSFFGDPQETQYF
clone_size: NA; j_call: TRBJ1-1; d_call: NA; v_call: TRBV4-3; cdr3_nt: TGCGCCAGCAGCCAAGGACAGCAATACACTGAAGCTTTCTTT; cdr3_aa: CASSQGQQYTEAFF
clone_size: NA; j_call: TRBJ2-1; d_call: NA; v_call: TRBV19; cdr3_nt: TGTGCCAGTAGTACAGGGTCCTACAATGAGCAGTTCTTC; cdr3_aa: CASSTGSYNEQFF
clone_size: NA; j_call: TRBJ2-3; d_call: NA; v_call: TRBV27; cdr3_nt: TGTGCCAGCAGTTGGACCCTAATCACAGATACGCAGTATTTT; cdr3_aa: CASSWTLITDTQYF
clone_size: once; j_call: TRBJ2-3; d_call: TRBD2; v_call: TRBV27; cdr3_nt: TGTGCCAGCAGTGCCCTCGGGGCGGGAGGGCCAGATACGCAGTATTTT; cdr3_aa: CASSALGAGGPDTQYF
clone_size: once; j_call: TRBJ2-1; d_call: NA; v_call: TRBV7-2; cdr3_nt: TGTGCCAGCAGCCGATTGGACAGTGTCTACAATGAGCAGTTCTTC; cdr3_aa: CASSRLDSVYNEQFF
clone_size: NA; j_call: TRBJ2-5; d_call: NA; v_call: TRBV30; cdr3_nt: TGTGCCTGGAGAGCCGTGGAGACCCAGTACTTC; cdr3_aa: CAWRAVETQYF
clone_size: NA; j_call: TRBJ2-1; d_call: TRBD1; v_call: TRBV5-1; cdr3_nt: TGCGCCAGCAGCTCCGCAGGGGGAAAAAGGGATGAGCAGTTCTTC; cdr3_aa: CASSSAGGKRDEQFF
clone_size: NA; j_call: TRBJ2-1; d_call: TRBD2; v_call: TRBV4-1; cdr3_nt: TGCGCCAGCAGCACTAGCGGCTACAATGAGCAGTTCTTC; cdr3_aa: CASSTSGYNEQFF
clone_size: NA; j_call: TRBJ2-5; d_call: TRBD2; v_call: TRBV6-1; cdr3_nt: TGTGCCAGCACCTTCTGGGTAGCGGGGGAAGAGACCCAGTACTTC; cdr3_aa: CASTFWVAGEETQYF
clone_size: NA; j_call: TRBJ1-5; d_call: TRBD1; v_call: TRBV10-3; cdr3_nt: TGTGCCATCAGCCCGGGACAGGGCCCTCAGCCCCAGCATTTT; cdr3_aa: CAISPGQGPQPQHF
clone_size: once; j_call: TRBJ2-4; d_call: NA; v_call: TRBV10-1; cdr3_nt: TGCGCCAGCAGCCCAAATCGGATAGATCCTTTCAGTGAGATCCTTTCAGCCAAAAACATTCAGTACTTC; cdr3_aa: CASSPNRIDPFSEILSAKNIQYF
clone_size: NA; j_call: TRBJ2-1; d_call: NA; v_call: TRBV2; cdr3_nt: TGTGCCAGCCAGGACGGTGAGCAGTTCTTC; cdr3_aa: CASQDGEQFF
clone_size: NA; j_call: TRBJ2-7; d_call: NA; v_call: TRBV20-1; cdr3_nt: TGCAGTGCTCAGCAGGGGAACGAGCAGTACTTC; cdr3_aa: CSAQQGNEQYF